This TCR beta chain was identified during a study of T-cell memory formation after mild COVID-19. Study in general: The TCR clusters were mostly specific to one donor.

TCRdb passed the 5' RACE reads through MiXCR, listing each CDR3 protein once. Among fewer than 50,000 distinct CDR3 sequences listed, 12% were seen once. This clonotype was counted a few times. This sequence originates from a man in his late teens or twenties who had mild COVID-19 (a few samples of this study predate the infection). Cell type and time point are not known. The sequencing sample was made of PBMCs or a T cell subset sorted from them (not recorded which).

CDR3 residues: CASSSGHRGASGYTF. The CDR3 nucleotides read TGCGCCAGCAGCTCAGGGCACAGGGGAGCCTCTGGCTACACCTTC. This rearrangement joins TRBV5-1 to TRBJ1-2; TRBD1 aligns across 7 bases. The germline CDR1 and CDR2 sequences are SGHRS and YFSETQ. CDR3 length: 15 amino acids. V dropped 3 bases and J dropped 7; count of bases not matched to a gene: 12.